One T cell receptor beta chain is described in this entry. Its specificity is unknown. The source of the sample is a study of T cell repertoires in cytomegalovirus infection. Study summary: Both CMV infection and a matching HLA type were indicated by public TCR beta signatures. Findings of the study overall: The study found HLA-C-restricted CMV-specific TCR beta clonotypes dominating the ex vivo response.

Via MiXCR, TCRdb re-called the reads, giving one row per CDR3 protein. The sample consists of about 740,000 distinct CDR3 sequences, 35% of them appearing once. The clonotype originates from a human donor in good health (CMV status not recorded). Some clones in this sample may be carry-over from other donors' samples. Sequencing input: PBMCs.

CDR3 nucleotides: TGCGCCAGCAGCCCGGTGGGGGTAACCTACAATGAGCAGTTCTTC. Protein product: CASSPVGVTYNEQFF. The rearrangement joins TRBV5-1 to TRBJ2-1, with D possibly being TRBD1 or TRBD2 (5 bases each). Germline lookup yields CDR1 SGHRS and CDR2 YFSETQ. The CDR3 runs 15 residues. The V end was cut by 4 bases, the J end by 2 bases, with 13 bases between.